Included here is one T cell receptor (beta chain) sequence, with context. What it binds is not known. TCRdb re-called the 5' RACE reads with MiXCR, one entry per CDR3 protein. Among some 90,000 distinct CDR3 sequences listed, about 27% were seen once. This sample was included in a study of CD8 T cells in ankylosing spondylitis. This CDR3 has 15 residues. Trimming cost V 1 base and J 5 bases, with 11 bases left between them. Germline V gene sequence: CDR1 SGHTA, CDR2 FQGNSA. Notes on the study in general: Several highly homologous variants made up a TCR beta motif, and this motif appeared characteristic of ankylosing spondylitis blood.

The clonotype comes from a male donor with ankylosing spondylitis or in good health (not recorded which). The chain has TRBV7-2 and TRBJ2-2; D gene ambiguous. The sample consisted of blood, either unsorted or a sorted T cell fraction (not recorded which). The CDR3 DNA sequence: TGTGCCAGCAGCTTAGGGCAGTTTGGGACCGGGGAGCTGTTTTTT. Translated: CASSLGQFGTGELFF.